This is a list of T cell receptor beta chains from one sample in a study of blood T cell repertoires in COVID-19. Sequencing was performed with immunoSEQ multiplex PCR; in TCRdb, only in-frame clones are kept and a portion is missing. Here the sample spans 200,000 or so clones, more than 80% being singletons. Specimen: PBMCs or T cells enriched from blood (not recorded which). The receptor set was obtained from a man aged 60-69 years who had recovered from COVID-19. The CDR3 runs from the conserved cysteine through the conserved F or W. D genes are given only for firm matches. Clone size appears in some rows only: once, few, many, or a class for an expanded clone.

>.|TRBJ2-1|15|TRBV7-8|.
TGTGCCAGCAGCTTAGGAAAAACGGAGTACAATGAGCAGTTCTTC
CASSLGKTEYNEQFF
>.|TRBJ2-5|14|TRBV28|.
TGTGCCAGCAGTTTTAGGGGGGGCTACGAGACCCAGTACTTC
CASSFRGGYETQYF
>.|TRBJ2-5|17|TRBV7-9|.
TGTGCCAGCAGCTTTCTAGCATTGGGACAAGGTCAAGAGACCCAGTACTTC
CASSFLALGQGQETQYF
>.|TRBJ1-2|13|TRBV5-1|.
TGCGCCAGCAGCTTGGATGTAGGAGGGGGCTACACCTTC
CASSLDVGGGYTF
>.|TRBJ1-2|15|TRBV4-3|.
TGCGCCAGCAGCCAGGACCCTTCAGGGAACTATGGCTACACCTTC
CASSQDPSGNYGYTF
>.|TRBJ2-7|15|TRBV5-6|.
TGTGCCAGCAGTTCTAGACAGGGAGGCCTCTACGAGCAGTACTTC
CASSSRQGGLYEQYF
>TRBD1|TRBJ2-2|15|TRBV19|.
TGTGCCACCCAAAAGGGACAGACTTATAGGGGGGAGCTGTTTTTT
CATQKGQTYRGELFF
>.|TRBJ1-4|14|TRBV7-9|.
TGTGCCAGCAGCTTAGCCAGCGGTAATGAAAAACTGTTTTTT
CASSLASGNEKLFF
>TRBD1|TRBJ2-7|15|TRBV4-3|.
TGCGCCAGCAGCCAAGACCCCGGGACAGGGGGCGAGCAGTACTTC
CASSQDPGTGGEQYF
>TRBD1|TRBJ1-4|15|TRBV19|.
TGTGCCAGTAGTATAGTCACAGGGGTTTATGAAAAACTGTTTTTT
CASSIVTGVYEKLFF
>.|TRBJ1-1|13|TRBV5-1|.
TGCGCCAGCAGCTTGACCGCGGGGTCTGAAGCTTTCTTT
CASSLTAGSEAFF
>TRBD1|TRBJ1-3|15|TRBV9|.
TGTGCCAGCAGCGAAGGGGGCTCCTTCGGGAACACCATATATTTT
CASSEGGSFGNTIYF
>TRBD1|TRBJ1-1|15|TRBV19|.
TGTGCCAGTAGTTATACAGGGGGCTTGAACACTGAAGCTTTCTTT
CASSYTGGLNTEAFF
>.|TRBJ1-2|15|TRBV7-8|.
TGTGCCAGCAGCTTAGTTGGCAAATCTAACTATGGCTACACCTTC
CASSLVGKSNYGYTF
>TRBD2|TRBJ2-7|15|TRBV7-2|.
TGTGCCAGCAGCTTAGGGACTAGCGGATCCTACGAGCAGTACTTC
CASSLGTSGSYEQYF
>.|TRBJ2-1|18|TRBV11-2|.
TGTGCCAGCAGCTCCCACACCGGGACTGGCTTAAAAAACAATGAGCAGTTCTTC
CASSSHTGTGLKNNEQFF
>TRBD2|TRBJ2-1|17|TRBV19|.
TGTGCCAGTAGTATCCCCGGACTAGCGGGTTCCTACAATGAGCAGTTCTTC
CASSIPGLAGSYNEQFF
>.|TRBJ1-1|13|TRBV28|.
TGTGCCAGCAGTTCCCCTCTGAACACTGAAGCTTTCTTT
CASSSPLNTEAFF
>.|TRBJ2-3|13|TRBV6-2/TRBV6-3|.
TGTGCCAGCAGTTATGGAGATTGGGATACGCAGTATTTT
CASSYGDWDTQYF
>TRBD1|TRBJ1-1|15|TRBV5-1|.
TGCGCCAGCAGCGAAAGGACAGGCCGGGGCACTGAAGCTTTCTTT
CASSERTGRGTEAFF
>.|TRBJ2-7|13|TRBV5-1|.
TGCGCCAGCAGCCCCGGCGGGGTAGGCGAGCAGTACTTC
CASSPGGVGEQYF
>.|TRBJ1-5|16|TRBV19|few
TGTGCCAGCCGGGACACCCTTCGCTATAGCAATCAGCCCCAGCATTTT
CASRDTLRYSNQPQHF
>TRBD2|TRBJ2-3|15|TRBV10-2|.
TGCGCCAGCAGTGTACTAGCGGGGCCCACAGATACGCAGTATTTT
CASSVLAGPTDTQYF
>TRBD1|TRBJ1-2|16|TRBV7-2|.
TGTGCCAGCAGCGCAGGGACAGGGGAAGGATCCTATGGCTACACCTTC
CASSAGTGEGSYGYTF
>.|TRBJ2-1|15|TRBV5-6|.
TGTGCCAGCACCCTTTCGGGGGGCAACTACAATGAGCAGTTCTTC
CASTLSGGNYNEQFF
>.|TRBJ2-3|14|TRBV7-2|.
TGTGCCAGCAGCTCGGGGGGCCCGCCAGATACGCAGTATTTT
CASSSGGPPDTQYF
>TRBD1|TRBJ2-7|15|TRBV27|.
TGTGCCAGCAGAATGACCGGGACAGGGGCCTACGAGCAGTACTTC
CASRMTGTGAYEQYF
>TRBD1|TRBJ1-5|16|TRBV5-1|once
TGCGCCAGCAGCGCGACAGGGTTTGGGTACAATCAGCCCCAGCATTTT
CASSATGFGYNQPQHF
>.|TRBJ1-5|14|TRBV5-1|few
TGCGCCAGCAGCCCCACCCCAGGAAATCAGCCCCAGCATTTT
CASSPTPGNQPQHF
>.|TRBJ2-1|16|TRBV12-5|.
TGTGCTAGTGGTTTGGTACCATCGAGCTCCTACAATGAGCAGTTCTTC
CASGLVPSSSYNEQFF
>TRBD1|TRBJ2-4|13|TRBV19|.
TGTGCCAGCATATCAGACAGGGGAAGCATTCAGTACTTC
CASISDRGSIQYF
>.|TRBJ2-4|10|TRBV27|.
TGTGCCAGCAGTCAGGACATTCAGTACTTC
CASSQDIQYF
>TRBD1|TRBJ1-5|13|TRBV30|.
TGTGCCTGGTCTACAGGGGGAAATCAGCCCCAGCATTTT
CAWSTGGNQPQHF
>.|TRBJ1-3|15|TRBV5-1|few
TGCGCCAGCAGCCTAGCAGGGGCCCCTGGAAACACCATATATTTT
CASSLAGAPGNTIYF
>.|TRBJ1-4|15|TRBV27|few
TGTGCCAGCAGTTCCCACGGTGCAACTAATGAAAAACTGTTTTTT
CASSSHGATNEKLFF
>.|TRBJ2-4|15|TRBV6-2/TRBV6-3|.
TGTGCCAGCAGTTTCCAGAGACTAGCCAAAAACATTCAGTACTTC
CASSFQRLAKNIQYF
>TRBD2|TRBJ2-7|14|TRBV6-5|.
TGTGCCAGCAGTTCCCGGGGGGGTGCCTACGAGCAGTACTTC
CASSSRGGAYEQYF
>.|TRBJ1-1|15|TRBV19|few
TGTGCCAGCCGAGGGGGACCAGGGCAGAACACTGAAGCTTTCTTT
CASRGGPGQNTEAFF
>.|TRBJ2-1|13|TRBV5-1|.
TGCGCCAGCAGCTTGGCTACAGAAGATGAGCAGTTCTTC
CASSLATEDEQFF
>TRBD1|TRBJ2-3|19|TRBV7-6|few
TGTGCCAGCAGCTTAGAAGGCGGCAAGGGACAGGGGGCCGCAGATACGCAGTATTTT
CASSLEGGKGQGAADTQYF
>.|TRBJ1-4|14|TRBV27|.
TGTGCCAGCCCTTTCTCGGACAGATATGAAAAACTGTTTTTT
CASPFSDRYEKLFF
>.|TRBJ1-5|13|TRBV10-3|.
TGTGCCACCAAACAGGATAGCAATCAGCCCCAGCATTTT
CATKQDSNQPQHF